This record concerns one TCR beta chain sequence. Original data processing: Quantification of nucleated cells was approximated via reference gene primer amplification. Repertoires were generated with immunoSEQ multiplex PCR, while TCRdb's copy carries only in-frame clones and drops some. V and J calls and clone size come straight from that table; D and trimming were deduced from the DNA. The sample shows about 74,000 clones, roughly 84% of them seen only once. These data belong to a study of blood T cell repertoires in COVID-19. Background on the study: PBMCs, B-cell-depleted T cells, or T cells were the source of the cDNA or gDNA that made up the material.

This receptor was taken from a man between 70 and 80 years old with active or convalescent COVID-19. Sequencing was performed on peripheral blood.

CDR3 region: CASSLMGQHNQPQHF. The DNA for the CDR3 is TGTGCCAGCAGCTTGATGGGACAGCACAATCAGCCCCAGCATTTT. The chain combines TRBV11-2 with TRBJ1-5; 7 bases match TRBD1. The CDR3 spans 15 residues. The J segment lost 3 bases and the V segment lost 3 bases, leaving 5 bases of the junction unmatched. Germline CDR1 and CDR2: SGHAT and FQNNGV.